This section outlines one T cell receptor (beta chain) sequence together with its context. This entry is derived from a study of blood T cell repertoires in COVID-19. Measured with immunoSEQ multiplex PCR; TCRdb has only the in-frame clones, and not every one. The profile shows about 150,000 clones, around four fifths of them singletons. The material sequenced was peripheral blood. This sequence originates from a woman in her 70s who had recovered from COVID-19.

CDR3 DNA: TGCGCCAGCAGCCCCCAAACAGCCGTCACCGGGGAGCTGTTTTTT. Its translation: CASSPQTAVTGELFF. V is TRBV5-1 and J is TRBJ2-2, with D hard to call. CDR1 and CDR2 from the germline V gene are SGHRS and YFSETQ. CDR3 size: 15 residues. Trimming shortened V by 4 bases and J by 4 bases, and 14 bases separated the two germline ends. Based on the CDR3 plus reference TRBV5-1 and TRBJ2-2, the full variable domain is KAGVTQTPRYLIKTRGQQVTLSCSPISGHRSVSWYQQTPGQGLQFLFEYFSETQRNKGNFPGRFSGRQFSNSRSEMNVSTLELGDSALYLCASSPQTAVTGELFFGEGSRLTVL.